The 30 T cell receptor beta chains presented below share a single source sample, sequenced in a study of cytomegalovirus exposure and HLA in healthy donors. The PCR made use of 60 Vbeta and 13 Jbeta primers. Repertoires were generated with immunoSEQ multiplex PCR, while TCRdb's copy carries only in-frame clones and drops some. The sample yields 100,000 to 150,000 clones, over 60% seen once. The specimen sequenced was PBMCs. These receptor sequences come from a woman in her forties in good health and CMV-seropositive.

This CDR3 is CASSLETGHEQYF. In DNA, the CDR3 is TGTGCCAGCAGCCTCGAGACAGGGCACGAGCAGTACTTC. The chain recombines TRBV7-9 with TRBJ2-7; 7 bases map to TRBD1. Germline V gene sequence: CDR1 SEHNR, CDR2 FQNEAQ (reference sequence). V lost 5 bases to trimming and J lost 5 bases; unmatched junction nucleotides: 6. The CDR3 is made up of 13 amino acids.

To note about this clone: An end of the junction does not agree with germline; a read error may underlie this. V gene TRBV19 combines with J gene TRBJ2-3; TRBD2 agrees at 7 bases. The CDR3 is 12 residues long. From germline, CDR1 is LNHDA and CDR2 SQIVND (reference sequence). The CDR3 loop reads CASSIRGAGLNF. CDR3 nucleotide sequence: TGTGCCAGTAGTATAAGAGGAGCGGGACTGAATTTT.

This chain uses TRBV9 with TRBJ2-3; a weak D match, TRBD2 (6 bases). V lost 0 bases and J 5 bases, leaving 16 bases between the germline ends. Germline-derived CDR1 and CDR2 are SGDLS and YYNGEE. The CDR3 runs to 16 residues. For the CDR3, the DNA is TGTGCCAGCAGCGTAGGATCCAACCTCGGGGGAGATACGCAGTATTTT. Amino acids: CASSVGSNLGGDTQYF.

The CDR3 DNA follows: TGTGCCAGCAGCGGCGGGACAGGGGCGATAGGAGAAAAACTGTTTTTT. Encoded protein: CASSGGTGAIGEKLFF. The chain combines TRBV9 with TRBJ1-4; the match to TRBD1 covers 10 bases. This CDR3 has 16 residues. The ends lost 3 bases at V and 8 bases at J; junction bases unmatched: 10. CDR1 is SGDLS, CDR2 YYNGEE, per germline.

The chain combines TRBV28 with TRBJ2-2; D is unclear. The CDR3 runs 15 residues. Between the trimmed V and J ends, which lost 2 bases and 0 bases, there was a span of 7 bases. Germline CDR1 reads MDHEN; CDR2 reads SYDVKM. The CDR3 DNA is TGTGCCAGCAGTTTAGTCTACCCGAACACCGGGGAGCTGTTTTTT. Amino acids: CASSLVYPNTGELFF.

This CDR3 is CASNRRQGKYEQYF. The CDR3 DNA sequence: TGTGCCAGCAACCGTAGACAGGGGAAGTACGAGCAGTACTTC. The chain recombines TRBV28 with TRBJ2-7; 8 nucleotides agree with TRBD1. The germline V gene has CDR1 MDHEN and CDR2 SYDVKM. This CDR3 contains 14 residues. V shed 7 bases and J 4 bases; nucleotides not matched to a gene: 9.

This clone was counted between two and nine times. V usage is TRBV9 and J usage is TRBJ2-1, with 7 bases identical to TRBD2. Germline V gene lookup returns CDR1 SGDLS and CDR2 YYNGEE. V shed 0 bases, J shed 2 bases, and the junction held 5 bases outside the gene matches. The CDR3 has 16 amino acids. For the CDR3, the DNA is TGTGCCAGCAGCGTAGAGTCTAGCGGACCCTACAATGAGCAGTTCTTC. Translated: CASSVESSGPYNEQFF.

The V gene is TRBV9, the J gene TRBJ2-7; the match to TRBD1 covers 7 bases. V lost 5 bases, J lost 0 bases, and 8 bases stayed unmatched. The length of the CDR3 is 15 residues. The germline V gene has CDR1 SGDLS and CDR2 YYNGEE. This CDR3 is CASSRGRDSSYEQYF. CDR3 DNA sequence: TGTGCCAGCAGTCGAGGACGGGACAGCTCCTACGAGCAGTACTTC.

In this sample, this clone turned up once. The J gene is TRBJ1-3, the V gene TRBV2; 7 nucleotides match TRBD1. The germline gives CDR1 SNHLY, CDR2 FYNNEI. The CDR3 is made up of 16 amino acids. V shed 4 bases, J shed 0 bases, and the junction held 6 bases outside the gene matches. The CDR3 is CASSATGAHSGNTIYF. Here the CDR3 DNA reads TGTGCCAGCAGTGCAACAGGGGCACACTCTGGAAACACCATATATTTT.

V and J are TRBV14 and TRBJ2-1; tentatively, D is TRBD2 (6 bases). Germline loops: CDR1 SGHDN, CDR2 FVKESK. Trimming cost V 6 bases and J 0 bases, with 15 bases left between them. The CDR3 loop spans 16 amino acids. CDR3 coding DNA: TGTGCCAGCAGTCTCGGGACTTTTAGCTCCTACAATGAGCAGTTCTTC. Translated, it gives CASSLGTFSSYNEQFF.

In nucleotides, the CDR3 is TGTGCCGGTGGGAGAGGGCGTGGGGACTGGGGAGAGCAGTACTTC. Its protein is CAGGRGRGDWGEQYF. This chain connects TRBV28 to TRBJ2-7, with D possibly matching TRBD2 (6 bases). The V gene's germline CDR1 is MDHEN and CDR2 SYDVKM. The CDR3 runs to 15 residues. V lost 11 bases and J 7 bases, leaving 27 bases between the germline ends. Supplemented by reference TRBV28 and TRBJ2-7, the full variable domain reads DVKVTQSSRYLVKRTGEKVFLECVQDMDHENMFWYRQDPGLGLRLIYFSYDVKMKEKGDIPEGYSVSREKKERFSLILESASTNQTSMYLCAGGRGRGDWGEQYFGPGTRLTVT.

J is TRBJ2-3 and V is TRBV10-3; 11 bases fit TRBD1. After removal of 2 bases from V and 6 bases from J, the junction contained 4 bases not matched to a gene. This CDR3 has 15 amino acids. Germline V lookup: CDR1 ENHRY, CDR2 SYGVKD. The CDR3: CAISEQDRGPDTQYF. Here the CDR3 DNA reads TGTGCCATCAGTGAGCAGGACAGGGGGCCCGATACGCAGTATTTT.

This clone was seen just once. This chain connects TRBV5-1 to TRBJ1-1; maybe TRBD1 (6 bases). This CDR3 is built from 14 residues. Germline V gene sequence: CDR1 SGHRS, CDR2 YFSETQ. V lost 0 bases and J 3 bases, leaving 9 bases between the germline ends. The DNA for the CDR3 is TGCGCCAGCAGCTTGGATGGGACATACACTGAAGCTTTCTTT. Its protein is CASSLDGTYTEAFF.

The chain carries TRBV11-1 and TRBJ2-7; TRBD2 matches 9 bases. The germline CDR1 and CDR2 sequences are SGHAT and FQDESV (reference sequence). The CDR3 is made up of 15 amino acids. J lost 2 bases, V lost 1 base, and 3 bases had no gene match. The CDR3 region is CASSLDRGRAYEQYF. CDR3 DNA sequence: TGTGCCAGCAGCTTAGATCGCGGGAGGGCCTACGAGCAGTACTTC.

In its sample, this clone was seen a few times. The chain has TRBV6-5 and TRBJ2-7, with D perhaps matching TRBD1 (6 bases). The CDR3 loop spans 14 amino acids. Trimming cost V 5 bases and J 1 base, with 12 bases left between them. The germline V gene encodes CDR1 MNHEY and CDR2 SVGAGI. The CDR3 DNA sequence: TGTGCCAGCAGTCAGGGGACAAGGTCCTACGAGCAGTACTTC. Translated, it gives CASSQGTRSYEQYF.

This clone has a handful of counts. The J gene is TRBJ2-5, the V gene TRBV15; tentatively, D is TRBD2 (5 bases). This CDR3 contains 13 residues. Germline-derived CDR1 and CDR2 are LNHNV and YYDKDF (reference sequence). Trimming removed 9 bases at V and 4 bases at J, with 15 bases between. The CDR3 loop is CATGWLAGETQYF. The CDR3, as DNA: TGTGCCACAGGGTGGCTAGCAGGAGAGACCCAGTACTTC.

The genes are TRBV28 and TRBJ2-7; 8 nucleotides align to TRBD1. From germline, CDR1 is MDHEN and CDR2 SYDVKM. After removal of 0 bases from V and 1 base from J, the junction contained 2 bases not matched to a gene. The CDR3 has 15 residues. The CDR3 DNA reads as TGTGCCAGCAGTTTATGGCAGGGGGCTTCCTACGAGCAGTACTTC. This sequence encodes CASSLWQGASYEQYF.

The CDR3 loop reads CASSGRREGYEQYF. The CDR3 DNA follows: TGTGCCAGCAGCGGTCGTAGGGAGGGTTACGAGCAGTACTTC. This chain connects TRBV6-1 to TRBJ2-7, with TRBD2 matching 7 bases. With 6 bases clipped from V and 4 bases from J, the junction kept 9 bases outside the gene matches. The CDR3 is 14 residues long. Germline assignment: CDR1 MNHNS and CDR2 SASEGT.

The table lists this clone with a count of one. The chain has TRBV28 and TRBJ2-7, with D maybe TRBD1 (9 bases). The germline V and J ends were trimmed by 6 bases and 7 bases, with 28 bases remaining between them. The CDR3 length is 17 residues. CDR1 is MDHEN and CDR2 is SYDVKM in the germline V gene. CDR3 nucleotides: TGTGCCAGCAGCCCCTCGGGGGGGACAGGGTCTTGGGAGGAGCAGTACTTC. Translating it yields CASSPSGGTGSWEEQYF.

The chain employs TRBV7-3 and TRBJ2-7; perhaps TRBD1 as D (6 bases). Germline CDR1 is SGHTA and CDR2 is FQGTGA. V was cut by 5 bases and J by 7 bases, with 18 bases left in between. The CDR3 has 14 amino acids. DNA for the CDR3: TGTGCCAGCAGCCTCGACGGGACATCTCGGGAGCAGTACTTC. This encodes CASSLDGTSREQYF.

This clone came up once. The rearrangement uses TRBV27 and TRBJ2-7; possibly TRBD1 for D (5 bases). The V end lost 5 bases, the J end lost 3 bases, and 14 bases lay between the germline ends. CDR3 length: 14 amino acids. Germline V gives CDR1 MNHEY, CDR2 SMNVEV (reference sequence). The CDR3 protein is CASSPLTDLYEQYF. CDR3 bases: TGTGCCAGCAGTCCCTTGACAGATCTCTACGAGCAGTACTTC.

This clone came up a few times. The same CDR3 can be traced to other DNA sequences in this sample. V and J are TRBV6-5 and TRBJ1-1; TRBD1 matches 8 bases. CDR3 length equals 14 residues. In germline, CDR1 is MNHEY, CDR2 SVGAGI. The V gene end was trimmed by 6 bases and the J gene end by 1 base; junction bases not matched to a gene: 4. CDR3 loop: CASSPGTGNTEAFF. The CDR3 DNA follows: TGTGCCAGCAGCCCCGGGACAGGGAACACTGAAGCTTTCTTT.

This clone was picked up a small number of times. The CDR3 protein is CASSPLTGSLNEQFF. The CDR3 DNA reads TGCGCCAGCAGCCCTCTGACAGGGTCTCTCAATGAGCAGTTCTTC. The rearrangement uses TRBV5-1 and TRBJ2-1, with 7 bases lining up with TRBD1. Germline lookup yields CDR1 SGHRS and CDR2 YFSETQ. CDR3 size: 15 residues. J was trimmed by 6 bases and V by 4 bases; bases with no gene match: 10.

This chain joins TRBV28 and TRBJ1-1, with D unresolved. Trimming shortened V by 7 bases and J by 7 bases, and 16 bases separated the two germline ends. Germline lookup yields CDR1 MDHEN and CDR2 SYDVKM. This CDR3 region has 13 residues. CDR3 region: CASIKNRGFEAFF. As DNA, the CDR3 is TGTGCCAGCATTAAAAATAGAGGGTTTGAAGCTTTCTTT.

The CDR3 is CSANTPGELFF. The CDR3 DNA follows: TGCAGTGCTAACACCCCCGGGGAGCTGTTTTTT. This sequence joins TRBV20-1 and TRBJ2-2, with D unresolved. Germline CDR1 and CDR2: DFQATT and SNEGSKA (reference sequence). V was shortened by 4 bases and J by 6 bases, with 6 bases between the two germline ends. This CDR3 spans 11 amino acids.

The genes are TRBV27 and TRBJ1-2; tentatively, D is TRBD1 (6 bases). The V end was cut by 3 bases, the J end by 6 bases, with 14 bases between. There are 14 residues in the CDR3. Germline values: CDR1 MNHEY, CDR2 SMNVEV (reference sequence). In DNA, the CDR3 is TGTGCCAGCAGTTTGGCTTGGGACATAAATGGCTACACCTTC. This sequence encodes CASSLAWDINGYTF.

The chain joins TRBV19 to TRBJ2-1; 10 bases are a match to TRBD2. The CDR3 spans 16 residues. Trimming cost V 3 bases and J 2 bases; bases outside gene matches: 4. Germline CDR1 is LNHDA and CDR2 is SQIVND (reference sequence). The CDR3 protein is CASSIEGLAAYNEQFF. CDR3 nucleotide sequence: TGTGCCAGTAGTATTGAAGGACTAGCGGCCTACAATGAGCAGTTCTTC. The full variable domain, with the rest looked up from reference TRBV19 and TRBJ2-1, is DGGITQSPKYLFRKEGQNVTLSCEQNLNHDAMYWYRQDPGQGLRLIYYSQIVNDFQKGDIAEGYSVSREKKESFPLTVTSAQKNPTAFYLCASSIEGLAAYNEQFFGPGTRLTVL.

The CDR3 spells CASSQRDPRRGEQYF. Here the CDR3 DNA reads TGCGCCAGCAGCCAACGGGACCCCAGGAGGGGCGAGCAGTACTTC. This chain joins TRBV5-1 and TRBJ2-7; possibly TRBD2 for D (6 bases). Germline CDR1 and CDR2: SGHRS and YFSETQ. Trimming stripped 4 bases from V and 6 bases from J, with 20 bases between. There are 15 residues in the CDR3.

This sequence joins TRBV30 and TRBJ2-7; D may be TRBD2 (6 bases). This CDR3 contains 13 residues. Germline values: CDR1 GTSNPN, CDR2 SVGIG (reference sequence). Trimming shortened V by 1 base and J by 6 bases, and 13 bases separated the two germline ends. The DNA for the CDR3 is TGTGCCTGGAGTGGGGGGGTGAGGGGCGAGCAGTACTTC. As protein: CAWSGGVRGEQYF. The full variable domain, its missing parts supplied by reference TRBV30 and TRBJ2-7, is SQTIHQWPATLVQPVGSPLSLECTVEGTSNPNLYWYRQAAGRGLQLLFYSVGIGQISSEVPQNLSASRPQDRQFILSSKKLLLSDSGFYLCAWSGGVRGEQYFGPGTRLTVT.

The CDR3 DNA reads as TGTGCCAGCAGTTGGACTAGCGGGAGCGTGGACAATGAGCAGTTCTTC. This translates into CASSWTSGSVDNEQFF. The chain combines TRBV5-4 with TRBJ2-1; 13 bases are shared with TRBD2. This CDR3 has 16 amino acids. J lost 5 bases, V lost 5 bases, and 7 bases had no gene match. Germline V gene data show CDR1 as SGHNT and CDR2 as YYREEE (reference sequence).